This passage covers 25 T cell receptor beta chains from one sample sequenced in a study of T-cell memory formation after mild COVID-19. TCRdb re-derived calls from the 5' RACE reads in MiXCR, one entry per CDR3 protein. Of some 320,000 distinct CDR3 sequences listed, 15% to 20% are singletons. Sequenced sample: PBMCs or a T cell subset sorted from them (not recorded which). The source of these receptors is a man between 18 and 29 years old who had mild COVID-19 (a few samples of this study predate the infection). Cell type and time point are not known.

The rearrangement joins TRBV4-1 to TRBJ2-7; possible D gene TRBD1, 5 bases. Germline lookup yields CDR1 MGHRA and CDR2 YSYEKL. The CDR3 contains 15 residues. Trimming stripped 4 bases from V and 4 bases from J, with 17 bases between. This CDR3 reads CASSRALGRDYEQYV. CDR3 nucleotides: TGCGCCAGCAGCCGGGCCTTGGGCAGGGATTACGAGCAGTACGTC.

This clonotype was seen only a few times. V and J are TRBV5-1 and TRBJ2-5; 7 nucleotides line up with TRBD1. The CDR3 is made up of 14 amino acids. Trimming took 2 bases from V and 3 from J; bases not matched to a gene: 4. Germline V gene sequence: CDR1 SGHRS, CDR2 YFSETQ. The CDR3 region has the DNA TGCGCCAGCAGCTTAGGTCAGGGGGAAGAGACCCAGTACTTC. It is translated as CASSLGQGEETQYF.

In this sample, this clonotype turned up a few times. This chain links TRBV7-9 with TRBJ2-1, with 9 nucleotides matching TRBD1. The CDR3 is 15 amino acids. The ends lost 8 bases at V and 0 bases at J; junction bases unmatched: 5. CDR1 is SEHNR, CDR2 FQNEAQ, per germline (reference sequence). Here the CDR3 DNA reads TGTGCCAGCGTGGAGACAGGGGGCTCCTACAATGAGCAGTTCTTC. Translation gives CASVETGGSYNEQFF.

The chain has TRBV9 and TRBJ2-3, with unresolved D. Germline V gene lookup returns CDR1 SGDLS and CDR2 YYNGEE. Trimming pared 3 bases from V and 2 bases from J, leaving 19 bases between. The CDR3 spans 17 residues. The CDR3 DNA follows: TGTGCCAGCAGCGACCTCATCACAGAGACCCTCACAGATACGCAGTATTTT. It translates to CASSDLITETLTDTQYF.

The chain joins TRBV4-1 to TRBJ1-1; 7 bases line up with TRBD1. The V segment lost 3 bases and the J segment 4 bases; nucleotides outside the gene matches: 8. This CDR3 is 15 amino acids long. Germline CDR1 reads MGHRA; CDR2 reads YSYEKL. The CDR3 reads CASSHRPTGVTEAFF. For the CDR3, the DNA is TGCGCCAGCAGCCATCGTCCCACAGGGGTCACTGAAGCTTTCTTT.

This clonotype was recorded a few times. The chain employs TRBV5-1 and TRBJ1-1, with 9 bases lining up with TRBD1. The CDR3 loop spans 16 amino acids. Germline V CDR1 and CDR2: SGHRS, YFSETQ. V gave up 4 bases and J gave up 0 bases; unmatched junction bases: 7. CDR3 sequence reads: CASSGGTGLMNTEAFF. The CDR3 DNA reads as TGCGCCAGCAGCGGGGGGACAGGGCTCATGAACACTGAAGCTTTCTTT.

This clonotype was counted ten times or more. In nucleotides, the CDR3 is TGTGCCAGCAGTCAGGGTGGGGTTACGCCCCTCCACTTT. Translation: CASSQGGVTPLHF. The rearrangement links TRBV27 to TRBJ1-6; TRBD1 is a possible D gene (5 bases). Germline CDR1 and CDR2: MNHEY and SMNVEV (reference sequence). The CDR3 is made up of 13 amino acids. The ends were cut back, 5 bases at V and 13 bases at J, with 15 bases in the middle.

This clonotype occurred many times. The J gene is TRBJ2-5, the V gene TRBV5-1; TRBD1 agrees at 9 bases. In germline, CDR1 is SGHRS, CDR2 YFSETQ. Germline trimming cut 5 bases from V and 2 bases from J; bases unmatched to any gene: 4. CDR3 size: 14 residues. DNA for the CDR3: TGCGCCAGCAGATTACAGGGGGCTCAAGAGACCCAGTACTTC. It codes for CASRLQGAQETQYF.

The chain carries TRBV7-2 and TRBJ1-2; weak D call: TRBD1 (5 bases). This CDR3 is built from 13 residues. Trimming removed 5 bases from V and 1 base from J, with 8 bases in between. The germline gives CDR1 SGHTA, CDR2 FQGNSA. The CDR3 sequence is CASSPGSNYGYTF. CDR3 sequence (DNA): TGTGCCAGCAGCCCAGGGAGTAACTATGGCTACACCTTC.

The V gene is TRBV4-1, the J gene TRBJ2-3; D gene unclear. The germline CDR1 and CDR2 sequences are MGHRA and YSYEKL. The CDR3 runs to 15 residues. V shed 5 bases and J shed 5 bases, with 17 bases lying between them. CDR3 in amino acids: CASSEFDPPGDTQYF. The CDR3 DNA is TGCGCCAGCAGCGAATTCGACCCCCCGGGAGATACGCAGTATTTT.

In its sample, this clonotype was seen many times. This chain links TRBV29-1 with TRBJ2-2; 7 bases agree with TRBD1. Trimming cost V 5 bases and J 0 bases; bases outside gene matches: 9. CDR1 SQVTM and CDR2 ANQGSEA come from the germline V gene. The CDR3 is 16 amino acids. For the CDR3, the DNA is TGCAGCGTTTATACAGGGGAACTCGCGAACACCGGGGAGCTGTTTTTT. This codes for CSVYTGELANTGELFF.

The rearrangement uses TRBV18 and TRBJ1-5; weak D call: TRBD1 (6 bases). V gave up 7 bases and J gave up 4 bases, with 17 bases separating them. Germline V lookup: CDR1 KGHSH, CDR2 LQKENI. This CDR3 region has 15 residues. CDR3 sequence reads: CASCPGTSPNQPQHF. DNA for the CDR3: TGTGCCAGCTGCCCCGGGACATCCCCGAATCAGCCCCAGCATTTT.

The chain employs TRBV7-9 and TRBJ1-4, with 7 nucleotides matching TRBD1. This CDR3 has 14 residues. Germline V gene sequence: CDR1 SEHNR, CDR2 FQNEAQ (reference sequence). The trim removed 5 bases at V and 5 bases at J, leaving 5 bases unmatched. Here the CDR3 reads CASSPRTGNEKLFF. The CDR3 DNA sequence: TGTGCCAGCAGCCCCAGGACAGGAAATGAAAAACTGTTTTTT.

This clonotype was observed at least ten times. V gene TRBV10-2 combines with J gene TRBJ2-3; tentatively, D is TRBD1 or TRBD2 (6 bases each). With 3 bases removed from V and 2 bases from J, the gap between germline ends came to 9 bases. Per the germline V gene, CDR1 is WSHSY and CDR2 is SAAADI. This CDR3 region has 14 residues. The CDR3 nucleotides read TGCGCCAGCAGTGATTGGGGGGCCACAGATACGCAGTATTTT. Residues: CASSDWGATDTQYF.

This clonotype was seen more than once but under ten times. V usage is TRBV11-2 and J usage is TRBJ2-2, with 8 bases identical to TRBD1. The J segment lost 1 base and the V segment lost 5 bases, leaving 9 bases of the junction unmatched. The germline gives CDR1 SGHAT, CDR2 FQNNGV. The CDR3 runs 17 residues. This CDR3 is CASSPGGWTKNTGELFF. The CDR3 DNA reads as TGTGCCAGCAGCCCAGGGGGCTGGACAAAGAACACCGGGGAGCTGTTTTTT.

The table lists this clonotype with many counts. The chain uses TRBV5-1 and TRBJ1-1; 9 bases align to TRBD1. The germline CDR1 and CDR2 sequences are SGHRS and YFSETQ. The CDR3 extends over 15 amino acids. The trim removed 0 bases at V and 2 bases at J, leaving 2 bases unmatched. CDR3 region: CASSLATGGNTEAFF. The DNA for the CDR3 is TGCGCCAGCAGCTTGGCGACAGGGGGAAACACTGAAGCTTTCTTT.

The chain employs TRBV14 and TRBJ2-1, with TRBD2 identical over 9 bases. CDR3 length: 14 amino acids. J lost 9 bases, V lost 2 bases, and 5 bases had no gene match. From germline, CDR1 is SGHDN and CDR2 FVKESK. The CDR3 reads CASSQPGLASEQFF. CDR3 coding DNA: TGTGCCAGCAGCCAACCGGGACTAGCTTCTGAGCAGTTCTTC.

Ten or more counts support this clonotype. The CDR3 loop reads CASALAGTDTQYF. The CDR3 DNA reads as TGTGCCAGCGCACTAGCGGGAACAGATACGCAGTATTTT. The V and J genes are TRBV11-2 and TRBJ2-3; 10 bases line up with TRBD2. CDR3 length: 13 residues. Germline CDR1 SGHAT, CDR2 FQNNGV. With 8 bases clipped from V and 3 bases from J, the junction kept 2 bases outside the gene matches.

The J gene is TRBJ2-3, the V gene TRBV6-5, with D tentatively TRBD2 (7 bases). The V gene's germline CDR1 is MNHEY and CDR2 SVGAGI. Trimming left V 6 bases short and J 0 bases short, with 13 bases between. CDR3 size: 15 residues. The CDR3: CASRWGGASTDTQYF. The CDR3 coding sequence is TGTGCCAGCAGATGGGGGGGGGCCAGCACAGATACGCAGTATTTT.

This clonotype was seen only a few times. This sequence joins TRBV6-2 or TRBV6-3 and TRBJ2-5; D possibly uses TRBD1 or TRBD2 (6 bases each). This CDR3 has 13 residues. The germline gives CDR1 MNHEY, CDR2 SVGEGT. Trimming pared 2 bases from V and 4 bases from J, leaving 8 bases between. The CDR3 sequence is CASSYGGPETQYF. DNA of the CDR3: TGTGCCAGCAGTTACGGGGGGCCAGAGACCCAGTACTTC.

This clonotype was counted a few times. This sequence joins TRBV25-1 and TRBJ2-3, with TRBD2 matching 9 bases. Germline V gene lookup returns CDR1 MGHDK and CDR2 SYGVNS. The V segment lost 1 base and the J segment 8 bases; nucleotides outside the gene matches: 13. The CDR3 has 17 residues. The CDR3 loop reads CASSEWSPRRGGVTQYF. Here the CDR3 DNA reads TGTGCCAGCAGTGAATGGTCCCCCCGGCGGGGGGGCGTTACGCAGTATTTT.

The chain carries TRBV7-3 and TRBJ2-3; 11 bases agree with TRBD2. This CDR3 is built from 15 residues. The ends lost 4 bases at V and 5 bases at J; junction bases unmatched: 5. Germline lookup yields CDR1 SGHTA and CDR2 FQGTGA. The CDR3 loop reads CASSSLAGGEDTQYF. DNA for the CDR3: TGTGCCAGCAGCTCGTTAGCGGGGGGGGAAGATACGCAGTATTTT.

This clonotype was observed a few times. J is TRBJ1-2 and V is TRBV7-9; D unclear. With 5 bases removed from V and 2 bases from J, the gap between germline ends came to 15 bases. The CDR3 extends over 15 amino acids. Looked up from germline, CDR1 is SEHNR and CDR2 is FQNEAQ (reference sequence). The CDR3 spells CASSPAGRLNYGYTF. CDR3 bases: TGTGCCAGCAGCCCCGCGGGCAGGCTAAACTATGGCTACACCTTC.

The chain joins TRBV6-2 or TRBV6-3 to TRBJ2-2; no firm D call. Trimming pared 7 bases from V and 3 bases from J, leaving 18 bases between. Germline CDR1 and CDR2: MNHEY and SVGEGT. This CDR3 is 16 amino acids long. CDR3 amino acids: CASTQLLRSDTGELFF. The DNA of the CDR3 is TGTGCCAGCACTCAGCTACTACGGTCGGACACCGGGGAGCTGTTTTTT.

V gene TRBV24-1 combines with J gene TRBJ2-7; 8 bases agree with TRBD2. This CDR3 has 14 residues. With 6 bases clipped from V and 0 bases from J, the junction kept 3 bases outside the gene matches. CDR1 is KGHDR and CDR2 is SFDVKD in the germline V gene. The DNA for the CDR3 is TGTGCCACCAGTATGAGCGGGAGCTCCTACGAGCAGTACTTC. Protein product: CATSMSGSSYEQYF.